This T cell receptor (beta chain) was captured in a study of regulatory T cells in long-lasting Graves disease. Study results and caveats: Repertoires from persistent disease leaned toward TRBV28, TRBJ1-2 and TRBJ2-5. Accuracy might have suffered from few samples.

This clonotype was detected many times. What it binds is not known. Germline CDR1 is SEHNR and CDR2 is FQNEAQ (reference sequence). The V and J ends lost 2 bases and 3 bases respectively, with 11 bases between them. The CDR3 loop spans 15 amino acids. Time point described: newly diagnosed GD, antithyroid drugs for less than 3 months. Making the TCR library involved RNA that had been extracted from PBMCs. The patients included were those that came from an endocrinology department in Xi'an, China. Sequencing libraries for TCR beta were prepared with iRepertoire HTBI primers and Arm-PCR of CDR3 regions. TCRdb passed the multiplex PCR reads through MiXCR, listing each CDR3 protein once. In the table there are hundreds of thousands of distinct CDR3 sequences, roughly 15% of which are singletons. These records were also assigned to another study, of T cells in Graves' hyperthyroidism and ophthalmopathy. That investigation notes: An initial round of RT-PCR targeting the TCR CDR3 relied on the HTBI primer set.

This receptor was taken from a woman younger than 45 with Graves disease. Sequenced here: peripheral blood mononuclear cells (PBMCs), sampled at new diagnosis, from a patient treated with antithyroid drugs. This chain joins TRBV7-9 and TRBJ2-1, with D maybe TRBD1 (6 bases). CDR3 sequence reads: CASSLPSTGYNEQFF. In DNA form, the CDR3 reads TGTGCCAGCAGCTTACCCTCGACAGGCTACAATGAGCAGTTCTTC. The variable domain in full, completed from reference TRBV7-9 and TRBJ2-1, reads DTGVSQNPRHKITKRGQNVTFRCDPISEHNRLYWYRQTLGQGPEFLTYFQNEAQLEKSRLLSDRFSAERPKGSFSTLEIQRTEQGDSAMYLCASSLPSTGYNEQFFGPGTRLTVL.